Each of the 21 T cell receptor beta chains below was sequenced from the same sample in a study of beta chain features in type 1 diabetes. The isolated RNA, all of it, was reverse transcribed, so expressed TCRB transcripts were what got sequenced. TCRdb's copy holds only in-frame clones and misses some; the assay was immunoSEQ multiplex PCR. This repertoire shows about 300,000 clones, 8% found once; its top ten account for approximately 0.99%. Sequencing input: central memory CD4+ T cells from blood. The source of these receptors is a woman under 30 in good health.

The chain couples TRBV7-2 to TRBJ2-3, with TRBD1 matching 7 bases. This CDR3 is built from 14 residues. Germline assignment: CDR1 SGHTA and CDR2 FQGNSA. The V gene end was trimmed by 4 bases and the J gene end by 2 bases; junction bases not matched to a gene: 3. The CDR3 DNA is TGTGCCAGCAGCTCCGGACAGGCCACAGATACGCAGTATTTT. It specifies CASSSGQATDTQYF. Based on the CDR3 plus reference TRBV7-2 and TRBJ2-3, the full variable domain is GAGVSQSPSNKVTEKGKDVELRCDPISGHTALYWYRQSLGQGLEFLIYFQGNSAPDKSGLPSDRFSAERTGGSVSTLTIQRTQQEDSAVYLCASSSGQATDTQYFGPGTRLTVL.

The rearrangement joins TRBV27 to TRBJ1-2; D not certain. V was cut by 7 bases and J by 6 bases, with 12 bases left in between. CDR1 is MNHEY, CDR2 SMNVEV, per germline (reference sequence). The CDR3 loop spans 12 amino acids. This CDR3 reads CASKGGFDGYTF. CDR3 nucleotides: TGTGCCAGCAAGGGAGGGTTTGATGGCTACACCTTC.

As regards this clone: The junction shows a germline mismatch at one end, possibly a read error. CDR3 loop: CSAKYQRERFF. The CDR3 nucleotides are TGCAGTGCTAAATACCAACGGGAGCGGTTCTTC. The chain has TRBV20-1 and TRBJ2-1; tentative D call: TRBD2 (6 bases). This CDR3 is 11 amino acids long. Per the germline V gene, CDR1 is DFQATT and CDR2 is SNEGSKA (reference sequence).

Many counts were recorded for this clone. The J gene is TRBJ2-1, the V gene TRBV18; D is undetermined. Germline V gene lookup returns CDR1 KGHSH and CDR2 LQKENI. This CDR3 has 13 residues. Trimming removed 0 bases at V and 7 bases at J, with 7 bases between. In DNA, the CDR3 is TGTGCCAGCTCACCACCGAGTAAGAATGAGCAGTTCTTC. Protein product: CASSPPSKNEQFF.

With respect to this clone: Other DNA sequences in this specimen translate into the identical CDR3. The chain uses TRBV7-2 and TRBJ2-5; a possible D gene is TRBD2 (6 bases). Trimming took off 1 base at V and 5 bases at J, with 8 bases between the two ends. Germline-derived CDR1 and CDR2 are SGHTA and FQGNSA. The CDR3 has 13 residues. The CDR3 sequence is CASSLGGGETQYF. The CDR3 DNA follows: TGTGCCAGCAGCTTAGGAGGAGGGGAGACCCAGTACTTC.

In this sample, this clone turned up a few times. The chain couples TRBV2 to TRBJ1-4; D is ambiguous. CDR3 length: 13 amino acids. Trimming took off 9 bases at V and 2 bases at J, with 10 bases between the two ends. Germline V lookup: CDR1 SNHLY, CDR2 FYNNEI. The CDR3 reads CASTYRTNEKLFF. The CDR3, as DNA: TGTGCCAGTACCTACCGTACTAATGAAAAACTGTTTTTT. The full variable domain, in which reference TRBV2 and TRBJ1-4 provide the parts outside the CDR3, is EPEVTQTPSHQVTQMGQEVILRCVPISNHLYFYWYRQILGQKVEFLVSFYNNEISEKSEIFDDQFSVERPDGSNFTLKIRSTKLEDSAMYFCASTYRTNEKLFFGSGTQLSVL.

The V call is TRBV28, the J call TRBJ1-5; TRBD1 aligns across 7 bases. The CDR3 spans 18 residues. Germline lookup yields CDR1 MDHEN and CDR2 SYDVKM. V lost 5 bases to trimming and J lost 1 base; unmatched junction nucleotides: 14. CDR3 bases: TGTGCCAGCAGTCGCGGGAGAGGGGGCTTGAGGAGCAATCAGCCCCAGCATTTT. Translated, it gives CASSRGRGGLRSNQPQHF.

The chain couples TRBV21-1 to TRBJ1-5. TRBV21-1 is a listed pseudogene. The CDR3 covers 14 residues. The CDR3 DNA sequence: TGTGCCAGCAGCCACGAGGGGCGTAATCAGCCCCAGCATTTT. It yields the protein CASSHEGRNQPQHF.

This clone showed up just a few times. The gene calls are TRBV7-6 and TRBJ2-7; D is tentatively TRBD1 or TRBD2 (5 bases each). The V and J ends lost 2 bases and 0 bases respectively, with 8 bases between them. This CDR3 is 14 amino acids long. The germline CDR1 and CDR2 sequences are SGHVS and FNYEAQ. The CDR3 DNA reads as TGTGCCAGCAGCTTATCAGGGACCTCCTACGAGCAGTACTTC. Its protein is CASSLSGTSYEQYF.

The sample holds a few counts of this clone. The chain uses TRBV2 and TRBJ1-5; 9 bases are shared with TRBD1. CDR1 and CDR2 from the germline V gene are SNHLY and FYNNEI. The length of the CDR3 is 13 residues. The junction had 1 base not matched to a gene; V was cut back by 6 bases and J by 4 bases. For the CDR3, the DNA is TGTGCCAGCAGACAGGGGGCAAATCAGCCCCAGCATTTT. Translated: CASRQGANQPQHF.

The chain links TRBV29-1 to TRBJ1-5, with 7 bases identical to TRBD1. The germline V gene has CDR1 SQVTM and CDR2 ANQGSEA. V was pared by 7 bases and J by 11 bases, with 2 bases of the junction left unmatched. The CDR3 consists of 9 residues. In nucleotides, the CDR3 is TGCAGCGGTGGACAGGCCCAGCATTTT. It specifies CSGGQAQHF.

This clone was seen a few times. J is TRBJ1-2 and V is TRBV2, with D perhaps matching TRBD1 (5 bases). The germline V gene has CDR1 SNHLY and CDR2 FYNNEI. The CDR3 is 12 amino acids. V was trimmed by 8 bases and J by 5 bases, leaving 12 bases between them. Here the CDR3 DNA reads TGTGCCAGCCATGGGACTTTTTATGGCTACACCTTC. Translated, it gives CASHGTFYGYTF.

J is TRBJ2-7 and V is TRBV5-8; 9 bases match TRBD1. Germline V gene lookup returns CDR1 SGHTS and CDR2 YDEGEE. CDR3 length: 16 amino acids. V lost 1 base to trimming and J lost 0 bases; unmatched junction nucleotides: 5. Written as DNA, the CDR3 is TGTGCCAGCAGCTTGTCCGGGACAGGGTACTCCTACGAGCAGTACTTC. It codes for CASSLSGTGYSYEQYF.

CDR3 bases: TGTGCCAGCAGCTATCGGGACAGGGGGTATACTGAAGCTTTCTTT. Its translation: CASSYRDRGYTEAFF. The chain employs TRBV13 and TRBJ1-1, with TRBD1 identical over 11 bases. CDR3 length: 15 amino acids. Trimming cost V 4 bases and J 5 bases; bases outside gene matches: 6. The germline gives CDR1 PRHDT, CDR2 FYEKMQ (reference sequence).

The CDR3 nucleotides read TGTGCCAGCAGTTATAAAGCGTCATGGGGAGAATACGAGCAGTACTTC. This translates into CASSYKASWGEYEQYF. This chain connects TRBV6-6 to TRBJ2-7, with a weak D call TRBD2 (5 bases). The germline CDR1 and CDR2 sequences are MNHNY and SVGAGI (reference sequence). The CDR3 spans 16 residues. V dropped 3 bases and J dropped 4 bases, with 19 bases sitting between them.

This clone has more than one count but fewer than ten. The CDR3 DNA reads TGTGCCAGCAGCTCCCACAGGGGATGGGAGGACACAGATACGCAGTATTTT. Amino acid sequence: CASSSHRGWEDTDTQYF. The V and J genes are TRBV11-1 and TRBJ2-3, with a tentative D call TRBD1 (7 bases). The germline V gene has CDR1 SGHAT and CDR2 FQDESV (reference sequence). This CDR3 region has 17 residues. V gave up 4 bases and J gave up 2 bases, with 19 bases separating them.

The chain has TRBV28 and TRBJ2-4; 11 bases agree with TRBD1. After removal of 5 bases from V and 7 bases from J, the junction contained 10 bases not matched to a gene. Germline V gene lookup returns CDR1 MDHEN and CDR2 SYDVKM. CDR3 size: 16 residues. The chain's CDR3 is CASSRPGQGVGNIQYF. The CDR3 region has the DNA TGTGCCAGCAGTCGTCCGGGACAGGGGGTCGGGAACATTCAGTACTTC. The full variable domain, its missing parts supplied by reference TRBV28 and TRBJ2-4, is DVKVTQSSRYLVKRTGEKVFLECVQDMDHENMFWYRQDPGLGLRLIYFSYDVKMKEKGDIPEGYSVSREKKERFSLILESASTNQTSMYLCASSRPGQGVGNIQYFGAGTRLSVL.

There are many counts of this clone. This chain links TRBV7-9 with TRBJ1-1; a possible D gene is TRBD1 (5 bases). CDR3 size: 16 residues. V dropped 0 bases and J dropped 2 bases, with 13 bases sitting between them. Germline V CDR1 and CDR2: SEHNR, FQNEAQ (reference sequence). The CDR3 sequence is CASSLALAGTNTEAFF. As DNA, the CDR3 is TGTGCCAGCAGCTTAGCTTTGGCAGGGACTAACACTGAAGCTTTCTTT.

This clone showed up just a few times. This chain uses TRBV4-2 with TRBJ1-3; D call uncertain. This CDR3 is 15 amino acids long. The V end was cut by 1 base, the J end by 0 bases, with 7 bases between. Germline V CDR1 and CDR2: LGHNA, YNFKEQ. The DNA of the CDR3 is TGTGCCAGCAGCCAAGCGGCTCACTCTGGAAACACCATATATTTT. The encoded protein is CASSQAAHSGNTIYF.

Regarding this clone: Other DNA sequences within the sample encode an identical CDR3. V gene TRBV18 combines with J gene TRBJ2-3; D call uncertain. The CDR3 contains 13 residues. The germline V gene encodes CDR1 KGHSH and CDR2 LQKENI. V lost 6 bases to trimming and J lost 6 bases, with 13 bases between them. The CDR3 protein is CASSPRDWDTQYF. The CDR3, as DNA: TGTGCCAGCTCCCCCCGCGATTGGGATACGCAGTATTTT.

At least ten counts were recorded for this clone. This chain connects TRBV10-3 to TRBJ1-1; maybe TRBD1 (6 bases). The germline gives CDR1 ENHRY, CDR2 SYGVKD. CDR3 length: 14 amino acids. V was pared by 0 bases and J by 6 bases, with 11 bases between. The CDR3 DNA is TGTGCCATCAGTGAGTCAGGAAAGGGGGCTGAAGCTTTCTTT. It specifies CAISESGKGAEAFF.